Listed here are 6 T cell receptor beta chains from one sample, sequenced in a study of early T cells in non-severe SARS-CoV-2 infection. TCRdb used MiXCR to reprocess the 5' RACE reads, holding one entry per CDR3 protein. The sample has about 59,000 distinct CDR3 sequences; about 12% are singletons. The sample here was whole blood, taken at baseline. All receptors come from an adult who was a healthcare worker with PCR-confirmed SARS-CoV-2 infection or an uninfected control (not recorded which).

This clonotype turned up a few times. The rearrangement links TRBV25-1 to TRBJ2-3; D unclear. This CDR3 contains 16 residues. Germline CDR1 reads MGHDK; CDR2 reads SYGVNS. The ends were cut back, 2 bases at V and 4 bases at J, with 16 bases in the middle. CDR3 DNA: TGTGCCAGCAGTGAACACGGGCGGCCAGGCGCAGATACGCAGTATTTT. Translating gives CASSEHGRPGADTQYF.

This clonotype has at least ten counts. The CDR3 nucleotides read TGTGCCAGCAGTATGGCGGTACGACCCGGGGAGCTGTTTTTT. Residues: CASSMAVRPGELFF. V is TRBV6-2 or TRBV6-3 and J is TRBJ2-2, with D uncertain. Germline assignment: CDR1 MNHEY and CDR2 SVGEGT. Trimming pared 5 bases from V and 6 bases from J, leaving 13 bases between. This CDR3 region has 14 residues.

The chain recombines TRBV19 with TRBJ2-2; no reliable D call. Trimming took 7 bases from V and 6 from J, leaving 9 bases between them. This CDR3 has 12 amino acids. Germline values: CDR1 LNHDA, CDR2 SQIVND (reference sequence). CDR3 region: CASTDRPGELFF. CDR3 nucleotides: TGTGCCAGTACCGACCGTCCCGGGGAGCTGTTTTTT.

V gene TRBV29-1 combines with J gene TRBJ2-1; D remains unclear. Trimming stripped 7 bases from V and 1 base from J, with 11 bases between. Germline values: CDR1 SQVTM, CDR2 ANQGSEA. The CDR3 is 13 amino acids. CDR3: CSAQAASYNEQFF. The CDR3 nucleotides read TGCAGCGCCCAGGCAGCTTCCTACAATGAGCAGTTCTTC.

This clonotype was counted only a few times. This chain joins TRBV27 and TRBJ2-2; D gene uncertain. The CDR3 spans 16 residues. With 5 bases removed from V and 4 bases from J, the gap between germline ends came to 17 bases. Per the germline V gene, CDR1 is MNHEY and CDR2 is SMNVEV (reference sequence). The CDR3 DNA reads as TGTGCCAGCAGTCCTATGTTGGGCCTCCCCACCGGGGAGCTGTTTTTT. It translates to CASSPMLGLPTGELFF.

The J gene is TRBJ2-5, the V gene TRBV29-1; 10 nucleotides agree with TRBD2. Trimming removed 3 bases from V and 4 bases from J; junction bases left unmatched: 5. In germline, CDR1 is SQVTM, CDR2 ANQGSEA. This CDR3 is 14 amino acids long. The CDR3 protein is CSVDRLAGVETQYF. The CDR3 region has the DNA TGCAGCGTTGATAGGCTAGCGGGAGTAGAGACCCAGTACTTC.